The TCR beta chain described here comes from a study of T cell responses to AZD1222 COVID-19 vaccine. Findings and caveats of the study: Close to half of all spike-specific TCRs reportedly target regions of the variants that are unmutated.

Profiled with immunoSEQ multiplex PCR; TCRdb holds only in-frame clones, not every one. The sample includes tens of thousands of clones, approximately 88% of them seen just once. Of note for this clone: Antigen specificity is unknown.

Whether given at about 4 or about 12 weeks, second doses were pooled. The CDR3 runs 13 residues. The ends lost 7 bases at V and 6 bases at J; junction bases unmatched: 5. From germline, CDR1 is SNHLY and CDR2 FYNNEI. The sample consisted of peripheral blood, taken 28 days after the second AZD1222 dose. The TCR sequence derives from an adult who received the AZD1222 COVID-19 vaccine. This rearrangement joins TRBV2 to TRBJ1-5, with TRBD1 matching over 8 bases. For the CDR3, the DNA is TGTGCCAGCACTTACAGGGGGGGTCAGCCCCAGCATTTT. Amino acid sequence: CASTYRGGQPQHF.